This entry is about one T cell receptor (beta chain). The CDR3 totals 16 residues. The V and J ends lost 4 bases and 5 bases, in that order; junction bases with no gene match: 8. Germline CDR1 reads SGDLS; CDR2 reads YYNGEE. The data stem from a study of T cell changes during pregnancy in multiple sclerosis. Sequencing was performed with immunoSEQ multiplex PCR; in TCRdb, only in-frame clones are kept and a portion is missing. The data show around 68,000 clones, roughly 91% seen once. The sample consisted of peripheral blood, taken in the third trimester of pregnancy. This chain uses TRBV9 with TRBJ2-7, with 14 bases lining up with TRBD2. The clonotype was recovered from a female donor in good health, enrolled as a control in a pregnancy study. The CDR3 spells CASSPRTSGGYDEQYF. The CDR3, as DNA: TGTGCCAGCAGCCCACGGACTAGCGGGGGGTACGACGAGCAGTACTTC.